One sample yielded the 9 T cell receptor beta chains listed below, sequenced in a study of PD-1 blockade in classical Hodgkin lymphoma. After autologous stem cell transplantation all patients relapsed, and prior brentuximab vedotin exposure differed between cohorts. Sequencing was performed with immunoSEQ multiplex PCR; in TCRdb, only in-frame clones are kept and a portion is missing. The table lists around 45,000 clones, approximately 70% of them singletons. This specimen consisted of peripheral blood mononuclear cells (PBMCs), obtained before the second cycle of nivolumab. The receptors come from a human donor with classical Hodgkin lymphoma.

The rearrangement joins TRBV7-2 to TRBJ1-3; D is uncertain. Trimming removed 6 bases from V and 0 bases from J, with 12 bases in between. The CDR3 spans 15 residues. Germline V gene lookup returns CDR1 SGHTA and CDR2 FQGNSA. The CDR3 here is CASRPTNYSGNTIYF. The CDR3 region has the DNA TGTGCCAGCAGACCTACTAACTACTCTGGAAACACCATATATTTT.

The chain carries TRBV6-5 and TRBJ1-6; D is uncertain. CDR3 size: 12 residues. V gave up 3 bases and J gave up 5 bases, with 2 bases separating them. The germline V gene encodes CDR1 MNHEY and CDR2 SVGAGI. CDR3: CASSYDNSPLHF. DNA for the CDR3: TGTGCCAGCAGTTATGATAATTCACCCCTCCACTTT.

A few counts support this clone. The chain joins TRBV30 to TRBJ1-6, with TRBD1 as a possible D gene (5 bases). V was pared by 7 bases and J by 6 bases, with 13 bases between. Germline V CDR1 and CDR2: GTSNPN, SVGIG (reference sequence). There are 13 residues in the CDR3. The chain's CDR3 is CASKGTGNSPLHF. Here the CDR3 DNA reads TGTGCCTCCAAGGGGACGGGTAATTCACCCCTCCACTTT.

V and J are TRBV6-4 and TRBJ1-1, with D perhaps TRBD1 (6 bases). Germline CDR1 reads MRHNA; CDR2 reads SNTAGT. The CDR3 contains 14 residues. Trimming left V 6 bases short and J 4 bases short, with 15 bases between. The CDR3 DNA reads TGTGCCAGCAGCGCGGACAGTAGGGGCACTGAAGCTTTCTTT. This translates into CASSADSRGTEAFF.

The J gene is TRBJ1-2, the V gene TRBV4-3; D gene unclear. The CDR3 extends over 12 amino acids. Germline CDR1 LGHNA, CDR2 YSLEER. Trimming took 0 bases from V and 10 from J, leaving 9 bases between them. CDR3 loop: CASSQDRVDYTF. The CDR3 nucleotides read TGCGCCAGCAGCCAAGATCGGGTAGACTACACCTTC.

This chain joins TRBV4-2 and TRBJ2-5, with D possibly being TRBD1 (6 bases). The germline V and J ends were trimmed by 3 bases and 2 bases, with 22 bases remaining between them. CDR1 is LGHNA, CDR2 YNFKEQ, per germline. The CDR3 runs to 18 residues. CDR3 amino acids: CASSQPLSGTPIQETQYF. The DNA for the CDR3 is TGTGCCAGCAGCCAGCCCCTCTCTGGGACACCCATTCAAGAGACCCAGTACTTC.

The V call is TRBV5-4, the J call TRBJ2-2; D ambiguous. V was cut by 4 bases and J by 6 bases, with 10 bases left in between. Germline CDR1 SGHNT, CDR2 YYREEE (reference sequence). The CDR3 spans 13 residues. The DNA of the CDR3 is TGTGCCAGCAGCCGCCGTGAGGCCGGGGAGCTGTTTTTT. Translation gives CASSRREAGELFF.

The DNA of the CDR3 is TGCAGCGCCCTTGAGGCAGGGACTGGGACAGATACGCAGTATTTT. This sequence encodes CSALEAGTGTDTQYF. The V call is TRBV29-1, the J call TRBJ2-3, with D possibly TRBD2 on 6 matching bases. This CDR3 spans 15 amino acids. Trimming took 7 bases from V and 3 from J, leaving 20 bases between them. The germline CDR1 and CDR2 sequences are SQVTM and ANQGSEA.

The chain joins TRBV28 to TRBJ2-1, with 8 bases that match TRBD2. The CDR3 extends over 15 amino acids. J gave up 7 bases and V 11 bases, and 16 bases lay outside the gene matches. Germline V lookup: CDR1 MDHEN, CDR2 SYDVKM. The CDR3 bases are TGTGCCTCAGCAACACCAAGCGGGGGATTAAATGAGCAGTTCTTC. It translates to CASATPSGGLNEQFF.